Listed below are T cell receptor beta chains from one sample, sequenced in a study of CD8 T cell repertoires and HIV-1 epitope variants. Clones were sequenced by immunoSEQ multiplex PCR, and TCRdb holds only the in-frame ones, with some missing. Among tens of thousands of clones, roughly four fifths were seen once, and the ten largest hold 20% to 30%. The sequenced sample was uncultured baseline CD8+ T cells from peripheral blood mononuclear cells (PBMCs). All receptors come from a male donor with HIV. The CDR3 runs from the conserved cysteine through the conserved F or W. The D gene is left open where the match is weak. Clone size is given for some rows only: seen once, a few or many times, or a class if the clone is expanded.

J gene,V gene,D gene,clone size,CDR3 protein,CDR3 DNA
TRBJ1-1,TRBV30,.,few,CAWSVGRNTEAFF,TGTGCCTGGAGTGTAGGACGGAACACTGAAGCTTTCTTT
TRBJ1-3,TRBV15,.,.,CATSRDGWDTIYF,TGTGCCACCAGCAGAGATGGTTGGGACACCATATATTTT
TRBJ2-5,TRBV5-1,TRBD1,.,CASSLNPTGGDLETQYF,TGCGCCAGCAGCTTGAACCCGACAGGGGGCGATTTGGAGACCCAGTACTTC
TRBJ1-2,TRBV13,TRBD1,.,CASSSPGQGDYGYTF,TGTGCCAGCAGCTCGCCCGGACAGGGCGACTATGGCTACACCTTC
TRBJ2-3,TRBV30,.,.,CAWSSARGDTQYF,TGTGCCTGGAGCTCGGCGCGGGGAGATACGCAGTATTTT
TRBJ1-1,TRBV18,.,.,CASSPQIDTWGTEAFF,TGTGCCAGCTCACCACAGATCGACACCTGGGGGACTGAAGCTTTCTTT
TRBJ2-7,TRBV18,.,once,CASSPLIGLSYEQYF,TGTGCCAGCTCACCCCTCATCGGACTGAGCTACGAGCAGTACTTC
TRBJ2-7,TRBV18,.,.,CASSPPGNPYEQYF,TGTGCCAGCTCACCACCAGGTAACCCCTACGAGCAGTACTTC
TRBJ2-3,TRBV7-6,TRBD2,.,CASSLRLAGASTDTQYF,TGTGCCAGCAGCTTACGGCTAGCGGGGGCTAGCACAGATACGCAGTATTTT
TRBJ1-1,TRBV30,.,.,CAFSGGLRTEAFF,TGTGCCTTTAGCGGGGGGTTGAGGACTGAAGCTTTCTTT
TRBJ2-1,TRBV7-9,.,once,CASSLGELLINEQFF,TGTGCCAGCAGCTTGGGGGAGCTTCTCATCAATGAGCAGTTCTTC
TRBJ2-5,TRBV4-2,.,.,CASSQAEGKETQYF,TGTGCCAGCAGCCAAGCGGAGGGCAAGGAGACCCAGTACTTC
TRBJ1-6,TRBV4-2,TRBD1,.,CASSQDRTGDSPLHF,TGTGCCAGCAGCCAAGACCGGACAGGGGACTCACCCCTCCACTTT
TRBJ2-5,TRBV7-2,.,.,CASSLKGSQLFVPQYF,TGTGCCAGCAGCTTAAAAGGATCCCAGCTTTTTGTTCCCCAGTACTTC
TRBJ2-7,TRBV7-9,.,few,CASSSERREQYF,TGTGCCAGCAGCTCCGAGAGGCGCGAGCAGTACTTC
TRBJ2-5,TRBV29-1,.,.,CSAQTGQGNQYF,TGCAGCGCCCAGACTGGGCAGGGGAACCAGTACTTC
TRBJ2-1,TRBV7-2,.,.,CASSLTGRISSYNEQFF,TGTGCCAGCAGCTTAACGGGACGGATTAGCTCCTACAATGAGCAGTTCTTC
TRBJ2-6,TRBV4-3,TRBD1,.,CASSQDPGQAGANVLTF,TGCGCCAGCAGCCAAGATCCGGGACAGGCTGGGGCCAACGTCCTGACTTTC
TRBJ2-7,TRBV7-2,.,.,CASRRSSTYEQYF,TGTGCCAGCCGAAGGAGCTCCACCTACGAGCAGTACTTC
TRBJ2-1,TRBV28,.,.,CASSLSAPEFVRAGYNEQFF,TGTGCCAGCAGTTTATCGGCCCCTGAGTTCGTGAGGGCCGGGTACAATGAGCAGTTCTTC
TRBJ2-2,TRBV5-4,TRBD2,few,CASSFRLAGVRTGELFF,TGTGCCAGCAGCTTCAGACTAGCGGGAGTACGGACCGGGGAGCTGTTTTTT
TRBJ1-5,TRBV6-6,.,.,CASRPGLNQPQHF,TGTGCCAGCAGACCGGGACTTAATCAGCCCCAGCATTTT
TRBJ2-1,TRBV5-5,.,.,CASSYGADNEQFF,TGTGCCAGCAGCTATGGAGCGGACAATGAGCAGTTCTTC
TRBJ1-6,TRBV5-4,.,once,CASSLSEEQTPLHF,TGTGCCAGCAGCTTATCGGAGGAACAGACACCCCTCCACTTT
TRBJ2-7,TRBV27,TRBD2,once,CASSKLAGGNEQYF,TGTGCCAGCAGCAAACTAGCGGGAGGGAACGAGCAGTACTTC
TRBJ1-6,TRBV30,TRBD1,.,CACGTGEYNSPLHF,TGTGCCTGCGGGACAGGGGAATATAATTCACCCCTCCACTTT
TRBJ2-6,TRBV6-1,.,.,CASSRASSGANVLTF,TGTGCCAGCAGTCGGGCCAGCTCTGGGGCCAACGTCCTGACTTTC
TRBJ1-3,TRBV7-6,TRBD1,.,CASSSLGQGSGNTIYF,TGTGCCAGCAGCTCCTTGGGACAGGGCTCTGGAAACACCATATATTTT
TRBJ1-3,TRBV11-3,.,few,CASSLGPPETGNTIYF,TGTGCCAGCAGCCTAGGACCCCCAGAAACTGGAAACACCATATATTTT
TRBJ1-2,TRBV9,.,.,CASSEGGYGYTF,TGTGCCAGCAGCGAAGGAGGCTATGGCTACACCTTC
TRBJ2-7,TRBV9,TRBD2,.,CAGSASGGETYEQYF,TGTGCCGGCAGCGCCTCCGGGGGGGAAACCTACGAGCAGTACTTC
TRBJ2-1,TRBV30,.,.,CAWMVSSYNEQFF,TGTGCCTGGATGGTCAGCTCCTACAATGAGCAGTTCTTC
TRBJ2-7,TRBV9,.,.,CASSVAGGAVTTEQYF,TGTGCCAGCAGCGTAGCTGGGGGCGCTGTGACGACCGAGCAGTACTTC
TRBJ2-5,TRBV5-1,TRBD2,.,CASSTRTGTSGRETQYF,TGCGCCAGCAGCACAAGGACCGGGACTAGCGGGCGGGAGACCCAGTACTTC
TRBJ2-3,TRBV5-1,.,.,CASSSGAGTDTQYF,TGCGCCAGCAGCTCAGGTGCGGGCACAGATACGCAGTATTTT
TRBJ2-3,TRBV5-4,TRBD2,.,CASSSLAGGTDTQYF,TGTGCCAGCAGCTCTCTAGCGGGGGGCACAGATACGCAGTATTTT
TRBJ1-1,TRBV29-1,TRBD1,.,CSAKTGGRTEAFF,TGCAGCGCTAAGACAGGGGGAAGAACTGAAGCTTTCTTT
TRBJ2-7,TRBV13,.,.,CASSVRGEGDSYEQYF,TGTGCCAGCAGCGTCCGCGGCGAGGGGGACTCCTACGAGCAGTACTTC
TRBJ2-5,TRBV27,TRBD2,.,CASSLRTSGREETQYF,TGTGCCAGCAGTTTACGGACTAGCGGGAGGGAGGAGACCCAGTACTTC
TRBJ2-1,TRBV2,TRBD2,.,CATYSGGPTHEQFF,TGTGCCACCTATAGCGGGGGACCGACCCATGAGCAGTTCTTC
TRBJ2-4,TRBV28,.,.,CASSLGSGDLQYF,TGTGCCAGCAGTCTCGGGTCCGGGGATCTTCAGTACTTC
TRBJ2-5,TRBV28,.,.,CASSLTPGGGETQYF,TGTGCCAGCAGTTTAACGCCGGGGGGCGGGGAGACCCAGTACTTC
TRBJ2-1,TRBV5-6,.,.,CASSFDTNGGDEQFF,TGTGCCAGCAGCTTCGATACGAATGGAGGCGATGAGCAGTTCTTC
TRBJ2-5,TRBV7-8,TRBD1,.,CASSLASQGAQTQYF,TGTGCCAGCAGCTTAGCCTCACAGGGGGCTCAGACCCAGTACTTC
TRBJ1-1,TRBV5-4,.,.,CASSLRLNTEAFF,TGTGCCAGCAGCTTGCGGTTGAACACTGAAGCTTTCTTT
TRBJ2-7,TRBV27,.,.,CASSPRPYEQYF,TGTGCCAGCAGCCCCCGGCCCTACGAGCAGTACTTC
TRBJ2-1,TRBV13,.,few,CASSLGPEGREQFF,TGTGCCAGCAGCTTAGGCCCGGAGGGACGGGAGCAGTTCTTC
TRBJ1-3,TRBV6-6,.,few,CASSGAGNTIYF,TGTGCCAGCAGTGGAGCTGGAAACACCATATATTTT
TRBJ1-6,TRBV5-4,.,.,CASSQPLHF,TGTGCCAGCAGCCAACCCCTCCACTTT
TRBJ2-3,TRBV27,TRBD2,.,CASSPQRGGTVDTQYF,TGTGCCAGCAGTCCTCAGCGGGGGGGAACCGTGGATACGCAGTATTTT
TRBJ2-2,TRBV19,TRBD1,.,CASRFGTGGWNGELFF,TGTGCCAGTAGATTCGGGACAGGGGGCTGGAACGGGGAGCTGTTTTTT
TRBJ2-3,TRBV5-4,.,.,CASSFLRENTDTQYF,TGTGCCAGCAGCTTCCTCCGGGAGAACACAGATACGCAGTATTTT
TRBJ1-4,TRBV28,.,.,CASSQGRVGKLFF,TGTGCCAGCAGCCAGGGTAGAGTAGGAAAACTGTTTTTT
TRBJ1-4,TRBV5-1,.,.,CASSLGFVRDNEKLFF,TGCGCCAGCAGCTTGGGTTTTGTCAGGGATAATGAAAAACTGTTTTTT
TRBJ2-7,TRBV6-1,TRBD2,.,CASSDTGLAATYEQYF,TGTGCCAGCAGTGATACGGGGCTAGCGGCAACCTACGAGCAGTACTTC
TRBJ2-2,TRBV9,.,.,CASSPRSSAGTGELFF,TGTGCCAGCAGCCCCCGGAGTAGCGCGGGGACCGGGGAGCTGTTTTTT
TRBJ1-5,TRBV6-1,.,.,CASREQVYSNQPQHF,TGTGCCAGCAGGGAGCAGGTTTATAGCAATCAGCCCCAGCATTTT